This record covers a single T cell receptor (beta chain). These data belong to a study of blood T cell repertoires in COVID-19. CDR1 ENHRY and CDR2 SYGVKD come from the germline V gene. The CDR3 has 11 amino acids. TCRdb keeps only in-frame clones here, not all; method: immunoSEQ multiplex PCR. The sample comprises 130,000 or so clones, roughly 80% of which are singletons, and about 1.3% rests with the top ten. Specimen: peripheral blood. The sequence came from a man between 60 and 75 years old with acute or convalescent COVID-19. This chain uses TRBV10-3 with TRBJ1-1; tentative D call: TRBD1 (5 bases). CDR3 in DNA: TGTGTCGACCAGGGGAACACTGAAGCTTTCTTT. Its translation is CVDQGNTEAFF.